This T cell receptor (beta chain) appears in the sequencing data of a study of radiotherapy plus CTLA-4 blockade in lung cancer. Profiling relied on immunoSEQ multiplex PCR, and the TCRdb table lists in-frame clones only, not all of them. Here the sample spans some 60,000 clones, 77% being singletons. Germline CDR1 SGHDT, CDR2 YYEEEE. This CDR3 has 16 residues. Losses at the gene ends were 3 bases for V and 4 bases for J; bases not matched to a gene: 10. The sequence derives from a human donor with non-small cell lung cancer who had a partial response to radiotherapy plus ipilimumab. The sequences come from peripheral blood, collected from a patient treated with radiotherapy plus ipilimumab. The chain is built from TRBV5-6 and TRBJ2-3, with 8 positions matching TRBD1. For the CDR3, the DNA is TGTGCCAGCAGCTCTCGTTTCAGGGGGCCCGCAGATACGCAGTATTTT. It codes for CASSSRFRGPADTQYF.